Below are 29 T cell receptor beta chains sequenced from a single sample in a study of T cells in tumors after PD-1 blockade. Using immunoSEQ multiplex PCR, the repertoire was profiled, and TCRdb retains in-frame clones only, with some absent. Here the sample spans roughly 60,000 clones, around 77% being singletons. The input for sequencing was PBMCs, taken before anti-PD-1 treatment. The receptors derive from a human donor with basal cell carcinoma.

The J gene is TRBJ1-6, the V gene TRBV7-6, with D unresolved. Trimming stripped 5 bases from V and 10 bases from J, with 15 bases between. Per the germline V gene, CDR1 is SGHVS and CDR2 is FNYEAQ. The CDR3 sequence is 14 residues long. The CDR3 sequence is CASSENQDGSPLHF. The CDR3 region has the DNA TGTGCCAGCAGCGAAAACCAGGATGGGTCACCCCTCCACTTT.

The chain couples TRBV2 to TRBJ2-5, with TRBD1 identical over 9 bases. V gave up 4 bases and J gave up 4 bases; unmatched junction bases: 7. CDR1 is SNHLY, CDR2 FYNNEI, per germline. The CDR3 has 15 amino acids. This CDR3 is CASSAGQGLGETQYF. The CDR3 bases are TGTGCCAGCAGTGCGGGACAGGGTTTAGGAGAGACCCAGTACTTC.

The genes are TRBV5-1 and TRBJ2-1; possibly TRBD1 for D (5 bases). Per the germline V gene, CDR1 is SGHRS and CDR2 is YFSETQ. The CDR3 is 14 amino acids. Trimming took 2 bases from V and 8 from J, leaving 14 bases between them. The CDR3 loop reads CASSFGGQGDEQFF. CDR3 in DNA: TGCGCCAGCAGCTTTGGCGGCCAGGGCGATGAGCAGTTCTTC.

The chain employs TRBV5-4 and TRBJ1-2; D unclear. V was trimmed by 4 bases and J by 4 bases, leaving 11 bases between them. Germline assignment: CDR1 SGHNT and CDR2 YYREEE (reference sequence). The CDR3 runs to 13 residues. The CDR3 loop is CASSTHSSYGYTF. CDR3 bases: TGTGCCAGCAGCACTCATTCAAGCTATGGCTACACCTTC.

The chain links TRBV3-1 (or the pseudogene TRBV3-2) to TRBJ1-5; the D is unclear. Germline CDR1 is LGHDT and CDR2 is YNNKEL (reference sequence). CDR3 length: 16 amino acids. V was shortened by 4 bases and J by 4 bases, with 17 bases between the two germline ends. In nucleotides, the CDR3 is TGTGCCAGCAGCCCGACTCCGGCAGAACTGAATCAGCCCCAGCATTTT. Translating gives CASSPTPAELNQPQHF.

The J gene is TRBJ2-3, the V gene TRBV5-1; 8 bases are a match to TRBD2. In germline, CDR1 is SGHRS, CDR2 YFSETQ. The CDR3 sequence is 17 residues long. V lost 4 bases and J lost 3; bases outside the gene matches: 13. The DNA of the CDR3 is TGCGCCAGCAGCGACCTACGGGGGGGCAGATGGACAGATACGCAGTATTTT. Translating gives CASSDLRGGRWTDTQYF.

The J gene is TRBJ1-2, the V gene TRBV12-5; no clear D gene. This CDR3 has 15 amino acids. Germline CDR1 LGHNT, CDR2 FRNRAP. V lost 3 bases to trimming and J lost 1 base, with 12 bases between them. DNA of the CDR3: TGTGCTAGTGGTTTCGGGGAGAGGGTTAACTATGGCTACACCTTC. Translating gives CASGFGERVNYGYTF.

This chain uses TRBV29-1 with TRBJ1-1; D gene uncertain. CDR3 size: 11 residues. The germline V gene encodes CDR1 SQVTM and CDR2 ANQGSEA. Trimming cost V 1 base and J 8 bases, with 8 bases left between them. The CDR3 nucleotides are TGCAGCGTTGAAGGAACAGTCGAAGCTTTCTTT. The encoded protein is CSVEGTVEAFF.

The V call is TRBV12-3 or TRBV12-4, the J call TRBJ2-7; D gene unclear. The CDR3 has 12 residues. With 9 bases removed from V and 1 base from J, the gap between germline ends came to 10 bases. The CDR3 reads CASGLVSYEQYF. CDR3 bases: TGTGCCAGTGGCCTAGTATCCTACGAGCAGTACTTC.

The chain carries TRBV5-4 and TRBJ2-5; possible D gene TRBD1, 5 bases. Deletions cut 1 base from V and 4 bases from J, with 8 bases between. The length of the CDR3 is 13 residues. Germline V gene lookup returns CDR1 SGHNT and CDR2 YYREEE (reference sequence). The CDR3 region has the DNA TGTGCCAGCAGCTTGTTAGACAGAGAGACCCAGTACTTC. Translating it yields CASSLLDRETQYF.

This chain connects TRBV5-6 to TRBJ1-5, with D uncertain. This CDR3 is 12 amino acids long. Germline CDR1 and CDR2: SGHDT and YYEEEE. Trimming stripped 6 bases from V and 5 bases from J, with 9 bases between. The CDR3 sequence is CASKAGDQPQHF. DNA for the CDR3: TGTGCCAGCAAGGCAGGAGATCAGCCCCAGCATTTT.

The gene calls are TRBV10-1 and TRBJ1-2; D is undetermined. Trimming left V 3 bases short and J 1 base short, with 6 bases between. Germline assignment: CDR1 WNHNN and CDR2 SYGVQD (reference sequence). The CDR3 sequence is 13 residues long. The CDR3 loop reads CASSEDLNYGYTF. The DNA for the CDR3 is TGCGCCAGCAGTGAAGACCTTAACTATGGCTACACCTTC.

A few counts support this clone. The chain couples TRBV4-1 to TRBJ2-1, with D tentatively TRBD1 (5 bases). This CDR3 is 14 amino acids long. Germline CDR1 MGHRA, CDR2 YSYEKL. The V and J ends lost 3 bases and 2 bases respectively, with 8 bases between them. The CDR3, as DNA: TGCGCCAGCAGCCAGGGGCTAGCCTACAATGAGCAGTTCTTC. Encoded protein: CASSQGLAYNEQFF.

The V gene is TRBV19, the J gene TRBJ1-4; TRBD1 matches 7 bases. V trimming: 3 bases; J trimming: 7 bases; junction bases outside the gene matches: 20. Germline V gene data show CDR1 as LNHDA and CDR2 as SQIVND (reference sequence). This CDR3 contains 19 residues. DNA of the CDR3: TGTGCCAGTAGTATCAACCTGGCAGGGGGGCGTATTCGCGCTGAAAAACTGTTTTTT. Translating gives CASSINLAGGRIRAEKLFF.

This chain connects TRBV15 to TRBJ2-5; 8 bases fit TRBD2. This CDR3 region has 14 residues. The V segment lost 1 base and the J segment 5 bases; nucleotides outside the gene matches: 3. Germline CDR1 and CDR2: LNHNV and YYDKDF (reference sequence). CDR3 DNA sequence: TGTGCCACCAGCAGAGCGGGGGGGCAGGAGACCCAGTACTTC. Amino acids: CATSRAGGQETQYF.

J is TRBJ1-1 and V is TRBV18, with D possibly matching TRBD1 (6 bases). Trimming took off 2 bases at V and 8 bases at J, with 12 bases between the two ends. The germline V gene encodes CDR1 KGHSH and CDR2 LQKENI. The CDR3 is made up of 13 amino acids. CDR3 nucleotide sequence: TGTGCCAGCTCACCAGCAGTTACAGGGGAAGCTTTCTTT. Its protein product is CASSPAVTGEAFF.

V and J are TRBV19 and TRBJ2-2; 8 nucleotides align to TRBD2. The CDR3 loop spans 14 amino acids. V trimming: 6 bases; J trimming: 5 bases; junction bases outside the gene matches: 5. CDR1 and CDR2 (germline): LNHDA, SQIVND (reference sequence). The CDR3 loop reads CASSLGGGTGELFF. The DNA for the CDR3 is TGTGCCAGTAGCCTCGGGGGGGGTACCGGGGAGCTGTTTTTT.

CDR3 protein: CASSFVTGGSNADTQYF. The CDR3 DNA reads TGTGCCAGTAGCTTTGTCACAGGGGGCAGTAATGCAGATACGCAGTATTTT. This rearrangement joins TRBV19 to TRBJ2-3, with 9 bases fitting TRBD1. This CDR3 region has 17 residues. V was pared by 6 bases and J by 4 bases, with 14 bases of the junction left unmatched. Germline loops: CDR1 LNHDA, CDR2 SQIVND (reference sequence).

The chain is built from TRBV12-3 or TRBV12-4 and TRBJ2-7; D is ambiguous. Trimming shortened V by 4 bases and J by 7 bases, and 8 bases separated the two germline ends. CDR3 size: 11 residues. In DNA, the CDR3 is TGTGCCAGCAGTTCTCTTGGGGAGCAGTACTTC. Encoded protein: CASSSLGEQYF.

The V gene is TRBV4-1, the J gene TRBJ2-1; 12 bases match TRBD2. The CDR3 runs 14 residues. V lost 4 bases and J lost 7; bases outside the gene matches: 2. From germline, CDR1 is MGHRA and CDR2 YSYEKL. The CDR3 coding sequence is TGCGCCAGCAGCCGGACTAGCGGGGAGAATGAGCAGTTCTTC. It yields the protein CASSRTSGENEQFF.

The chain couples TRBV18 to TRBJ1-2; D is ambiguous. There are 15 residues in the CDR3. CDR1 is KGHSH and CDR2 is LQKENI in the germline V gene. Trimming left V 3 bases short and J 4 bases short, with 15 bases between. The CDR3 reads CASSPRQEPTYGYTF. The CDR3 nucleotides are TGTGCCAGCTCACCCCGGCAGGAGCCGACCTATGGCTACACCTTC.

This chain's CDR3 is CATSRAREISPLHF. The CDR3 nucleotides are TGTGCCACCAGCAGAGCCAGGGAAATTTCACCCCTCCACTTT. The rearrangement joins TRBV15 to TRBJ1-6; possible D gene TRBD1, 5 bases. Germline-derived CDR1 and CDR2 are LNHNV and YYDKDF (reference sequence). The CDR3 runs to 14 residues. V lost 1 base, J lost 9 bases, and 10 bases lay in between.

CDR3: CASSSTARGQGREQFF. The CDR3 DNA is TGTGCCAGCAGTTCAACCGCCCGGGGACAGGGTCGCGAGCAGTTCTTC. The chain has TRBV6-5 and TRBJ2-1, with 9 bases matching TRBD1. CDR1 MNHEY and CDR2 SVGAGI come from the germline V gene. The J segment lost 10 bases and the V segment lost 4 bases, leaving 14 bases of the junction unmatched. CDR3 size: 16 residues.

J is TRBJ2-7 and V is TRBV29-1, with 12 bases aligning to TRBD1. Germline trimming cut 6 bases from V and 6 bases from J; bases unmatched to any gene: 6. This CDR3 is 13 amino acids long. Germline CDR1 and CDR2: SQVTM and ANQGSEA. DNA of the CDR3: TGCAGCGTAACCGGGACAGGGGGCGCCGAGCAGTACTTC. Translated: CSVTGTGGAEQYF.

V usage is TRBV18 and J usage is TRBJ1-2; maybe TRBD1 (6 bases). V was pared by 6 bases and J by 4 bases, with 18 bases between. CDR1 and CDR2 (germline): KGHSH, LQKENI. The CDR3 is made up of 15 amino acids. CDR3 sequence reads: CASSDGQSPIYGYTF. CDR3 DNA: TGTGCCAGCTCGGATGGACAGAGCCCCATCTATGGCTACACCTTC.

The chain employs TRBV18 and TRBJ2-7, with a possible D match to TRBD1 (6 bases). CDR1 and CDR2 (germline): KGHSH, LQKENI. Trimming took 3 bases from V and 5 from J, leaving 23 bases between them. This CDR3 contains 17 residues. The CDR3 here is CASSPNTRTGRRHEQYF. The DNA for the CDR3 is TGTGCCAGCTCACCCAATACCCGAACAGGGCGCCGACACGAGCAGTACTTC.

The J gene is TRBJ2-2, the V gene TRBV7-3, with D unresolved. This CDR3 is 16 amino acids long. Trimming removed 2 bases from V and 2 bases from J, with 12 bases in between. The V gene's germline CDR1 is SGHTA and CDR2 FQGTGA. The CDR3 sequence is CASSLAAGANTGELFF. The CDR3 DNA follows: TGTGCCAGCAGCTTAGCGGCAGGAGCTAACACCGGGGAGCTGTTTTTT.

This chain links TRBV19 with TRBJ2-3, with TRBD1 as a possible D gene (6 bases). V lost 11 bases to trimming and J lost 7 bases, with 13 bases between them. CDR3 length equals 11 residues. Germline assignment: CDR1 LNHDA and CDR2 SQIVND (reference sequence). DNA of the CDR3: TGTGCCTGCCAACAGGGCAATACGCAGTATTTT. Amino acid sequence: CACQQGNTQYF. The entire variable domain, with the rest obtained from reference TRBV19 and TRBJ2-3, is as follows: DGGITQSPKYLFRKEGQNVTLSCEQNLNHDAMYWYRQDPGQGLRLIYYSQIVNDFQKGDIAEGYSVSREKKESFPLTVTSAQKNPTAFYLCACQQGNTQYFGPGTRLTVL.

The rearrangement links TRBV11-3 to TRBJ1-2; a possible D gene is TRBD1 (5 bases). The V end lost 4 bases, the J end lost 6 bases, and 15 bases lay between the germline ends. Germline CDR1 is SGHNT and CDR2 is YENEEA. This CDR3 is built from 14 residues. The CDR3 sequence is CASSWGLSSNGYTF. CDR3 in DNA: TGTGCCAGCAGCTGGGGACTGAGCTCGAATGGCTACACCTTC.